The following is a TCR beta chain sequence with its context. CDR3 size: 14 residues. CDR1 is ENHRY and CDR2 is SYGVKD in the germline V gene. V lost 4 bases, J lost 2 bases, and 10 bases lay in between. This sample stems from a study of blood T cell repertoires in COVID-19. Study in general: Donors in the United States, Italy and Spain gave samples during acute or convalescent COVID-19.

In the original analysis: Reference gene primers were amplified, and this amplification served to estimate nucleated cell counts. Repertoires were generated with immunoSEQ multiplex PCR, while TCRdb's copy carries only in-frame clones and drops some. V, J and clone size reflect that table, while D and trimming were determined from the DNA. This sample yields 110,000 to 150,000 clones, of which over 70% are seen a single time; under 10% belongs to the top ten. This rearrangement joins TRBV10-3 to TRBJ2-3, with D possibly being TRBD1 (5 bases). The sequence was obtained from a man in his fifties with active or convalescent COVID-19. The specimen sequenced was peripheral blood. The CDR3 protein is CAISGSRVTDTQYF. In DNA form, the CDR3 reads TGTGCCATCAGTGGTAGCAGGGTCACAGATACGCAGTATTTT.